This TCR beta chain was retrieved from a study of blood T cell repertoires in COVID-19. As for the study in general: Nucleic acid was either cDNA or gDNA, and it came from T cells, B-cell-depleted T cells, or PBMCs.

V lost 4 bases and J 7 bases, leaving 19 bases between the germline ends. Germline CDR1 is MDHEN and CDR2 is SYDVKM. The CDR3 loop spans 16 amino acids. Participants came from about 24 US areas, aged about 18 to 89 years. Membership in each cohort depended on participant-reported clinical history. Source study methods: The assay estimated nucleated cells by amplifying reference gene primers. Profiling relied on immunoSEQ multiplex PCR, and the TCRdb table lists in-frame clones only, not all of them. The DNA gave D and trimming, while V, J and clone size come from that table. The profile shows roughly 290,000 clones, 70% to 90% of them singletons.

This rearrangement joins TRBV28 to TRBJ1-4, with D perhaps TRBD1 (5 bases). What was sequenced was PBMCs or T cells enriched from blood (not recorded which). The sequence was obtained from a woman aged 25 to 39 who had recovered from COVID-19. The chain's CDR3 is CASSSAGGRWGEKLFF. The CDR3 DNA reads TGTGCCAGCAGTTCGGCGGGGGGACGGTGGGGTGAAAAACTGTTTTTT.